This T cell receptor (beta chain) comes out of a study of cytomegalovirus exposure and HLA in healthy donors. Whole-study results and caveats: Differences between HLA loci emerged in a later analysis of TCR association rates, with DRB1 most and HLA-C fewest.

The CDR3 has 15 residues. The V gene lost 6 bases and the J gene lost 4 bases, with 17 bases spanning the gap. Germline loops: CDR1 MNHNY, CDR2 SVGAGI (reference sequence). The PCR used 60 Vbeta and 13 Jbeta primers. The method was immunoSEQ multiplex PCR; TCRdb's version includes in-frame clones alone and lacks a portion of them. Here the sample spans approximately 91,000 clones, 60% to 75% being singletons. Turning to this clone: Its antigen is still unknown.

This TCR was recovered from a female donor in good health and CMV-seronegative. V is TRBV6-6 and J is TRBJ2-3, with TRBD2 as a possible D gene (5 bases). The sequencing input was PBMCs. CDR3 amino acids: CASRPSPPRADTQYF. In DNA form, the CDR3 reads TGTGCCAGCAGACCCTCCCCACCGAGGGCAGATACGCAGTATTTT.